This TCR beta chain was recovered during a study of T cells in Graves' hyperthyroidism and ophthalmopathy. The V gene's germline CDR1 is ENHRY and CDR2 SYGVKD. This CDR3 spans 13 amino acids. Between the trimmed V and J ends, which lost 3 bases and 8 bases, there was a span of 13 bases. This clonotype has more than one count but fewer than ten. The investigators amplified TCR beta CDR3 regions from RNA transcripts. The primer set for the first-round RT-PCR of the TCR CDR3 was HTBI. From the multiplex PCR reads, TCRdb called clonotypes with MiXCR, one entry per CDR3 protein. The profile covers 600,000 to 700,000 distinct CDR3 sequences, with about 45% appearing a single time and approximately 7.2% taken by the ten largest.

The rearrangement uses TRBV10-3 and TRBJ1-2; unclear D gene. The specimen was peripheral blood or thyroid tissue (not recorded which). The sequence was collected from an adult man with Graves' disease, either hyperthyroidism or ophthalmopathy (not recorded which). CDR3 DNA sequence: TGTGCCATCAGTGAAGACCTCACCAGGGGCTACACCTTC. Translating it yields CAISEDLTRGYTF.